This TCR beta chain was sequenced for a study of T cells in localized non-small cell lung cancer. Overall study results and limits: Turning up in adjacent lung were a median approximately 60 of the top 100 tumor clones. Uninvolved adjacent lung showed peak T cell clonality, exceeding tumor.

Clones were sequenced by immunoSEQ multiplex PCR, and TCRdb holds only the in-frame ones, with some missing. In the table there are approximately 72,000 clones, about 83% of which are singletons. As concerns this clone: Its antigen remains unidentified.

V was clipped by 6 bases and J by 8 bases; unmatched bases: 9. This CDR3 is 14 amino acids long. The germline gives CDR1 MNHNS, CDR2 SASEGT. The sequence was obtained from a female donor over 55 with stage I lung adenocarcinoma. The source material was peripheral blood, sampled before any cancer treatment. The chain uses TRBV6-1 and TRBJ2-1; 8 bases are a match to TRBD1. Here the CDR3 reads CASRRTGFIDEQFF. CDR3 bases: TGTGCCAGCAGGAGGACAGGGTTTATAGATGAGCAGTTCTTC.